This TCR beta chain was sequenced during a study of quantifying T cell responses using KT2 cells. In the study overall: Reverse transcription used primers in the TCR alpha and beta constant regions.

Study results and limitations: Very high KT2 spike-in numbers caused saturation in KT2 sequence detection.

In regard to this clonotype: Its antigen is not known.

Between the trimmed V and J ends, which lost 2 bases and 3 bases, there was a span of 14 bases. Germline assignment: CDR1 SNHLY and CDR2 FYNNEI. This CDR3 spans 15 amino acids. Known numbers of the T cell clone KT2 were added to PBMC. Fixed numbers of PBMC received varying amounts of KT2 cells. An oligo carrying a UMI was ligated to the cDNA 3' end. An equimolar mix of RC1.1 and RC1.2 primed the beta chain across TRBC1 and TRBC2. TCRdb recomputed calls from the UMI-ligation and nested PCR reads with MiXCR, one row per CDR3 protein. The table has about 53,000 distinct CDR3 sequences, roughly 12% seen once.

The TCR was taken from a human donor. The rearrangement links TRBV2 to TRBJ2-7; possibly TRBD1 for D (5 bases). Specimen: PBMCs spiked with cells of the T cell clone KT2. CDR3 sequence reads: CASSESRGDFYEQYF. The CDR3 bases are TGTGCCAGCAGTGAATCTAGGGGTGATTTCTACGAGCAGTACTTC.